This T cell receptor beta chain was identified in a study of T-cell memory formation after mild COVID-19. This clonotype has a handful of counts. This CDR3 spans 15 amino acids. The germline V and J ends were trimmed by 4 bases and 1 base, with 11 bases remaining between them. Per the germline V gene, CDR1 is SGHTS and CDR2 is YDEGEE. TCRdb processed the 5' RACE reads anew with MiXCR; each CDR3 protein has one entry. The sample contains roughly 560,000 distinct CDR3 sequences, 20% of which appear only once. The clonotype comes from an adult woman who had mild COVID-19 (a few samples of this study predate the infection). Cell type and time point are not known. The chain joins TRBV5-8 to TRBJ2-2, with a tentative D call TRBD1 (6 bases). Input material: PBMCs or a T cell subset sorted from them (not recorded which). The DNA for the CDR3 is TGTGCCAGCAGCCTGGGACAAATGAACACCGGGGAGCTGTTTTTT. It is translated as CASSLGQMNTGELFF.